A selection of T cell receptor beta chains follows, all from one sample in a study of cytomegalovirus exposure and HLA in healthy donors. TCRdb's table, derived via immunoSEQ multiplex PCR, lists solely in-frame clones and lacks some. The table lists about 120,000 clones, 9% to 10% of them singletons. Sequencing was done on a sample of PBMCs. These receptors originate from a man aged 25 to 45 in good health and CMV-seronegative. Both conserved end residues are part of each CDR3. The D gene is left open where the match is weak. Not all rows give a size; the values are once, few, many and, for expanded clones, a class.

CDR3aa: CASVSGQGKADTQYF; CDR3nt: TGTGCCAGCGTTTCTGGACAGGGGAAGGCAGATACGCAGTATTTT; d_gene: TRBD1; v_gene: TRBV6-1; abundance: few; j_gene: TRBJ2-3
CDR3aa: CASSQRGLAGVVGELFF; CDR3nt: TGCGCCAGCAGCCAGCGGGGACTAGCGGGAGTAGTCGGGGAGCTGTTTTTT; d_gene: TRBD2; v_gene: TRBV4-1; abundance: few; j_gene: TRBJ2-2
CDR3aa: CASSPRTDGNEQFF; CDR3nt: TGTGCCAGCAGTCCGCGGACAGACGGCAATGAGCAGTTCTTC; d_gene: NA; v_gene: TRBV27; abundance: few; j_gene: TRBJ2-1
CDR3aa: CASTLAGGFYEQYF; CDR3nt: TGCGCCAGCACCCTAGCGGGGGGATTCTACGAGCAGTACTTC; d_gene: TRBD2; v_gene: TRBV5-1; abundance: NA; j_gene: TRBJ2-7
CDR3aa: CASSLEPSNQPQHF; CDR3nt: TGCGCCAGCAGCTTGGAGCCGAGCAATCAGCCCCAGCATTTT; d_gene: NA; v_gene: TRBV5-1; abundance: NA; j_gene: TRBJ1-5
CDR3aa: CAWTPGGGEQYF; CDR3nt: TGTGCCTGGACCCCGGGGGGGGGCGAGCAGTACTTC; d_gene: TRBD2; v_gene: TRBV30; abundance: few; j_gene: TRBJ2-7
CDR3aa: CASSPAGGVNGYTF; CDR3nt: TGTGCCAGCAGCCCTGCCGGGGGTGTTAATGGCTACACCTTC; d_gene: NA; v_gene: TRBV7-9; abundance: few; j_gene: TRBJ1-2
CDR3aa: CAWSGASGNEQFF; CDR3nt: TGTGCCTGGAGTGGCGCAAGCGGGAATGAGCAGTTCTTC; d_gene: NA; v_gene: TRBV30; abundance: few; j_gene: TRBJ2-1
CDR3aa: CASSLSGTSRNNEQFF; CDR3nt: TGTGCCAGCAGCTTGTCTGGGACTAGCAGGAACAATGAGCAGTTCTTC; d_gene: TRBD2; v_gene: TRBV5-6; abundance: NA; j_gene: TRBJ2-1
CDR3aa: CASKEVNTEAFF; CDR3nt: TGTGCCAGCAAGGAGGTGAACACTGAAGCTTTCTTT; d_gene: NA; v_gene: TRBV6-6; abundance: few; j_gene: TRBJ1-1
CDR3aa: CASSSRGPEAFF; CDR3nt: TGTGCCAGCAGTTCCAGGGGGCCTGAAGCTTTCTTT; d_gene: TRBD1; v_gene: TRBV6-6; abundance: few; j_gene: TRBJ1-1
CDR3aa: CASSRSGVPRGTEAFF; CDR3nt: TGTGCCAGCAGCCGCTCCGGGGTTCCGAGAGGCACTGAAGCTTTCTTT; d_gene: NA; v_gene: TRBV14; abundance: NA; j_gene: TRBJ1-1
CDR3aa: CASSLVSLPPDF; CDR3nt: TGTGCCAGCAGCTTAGTTTCCCTCCCTCCGGACTTC; d_gene: NA; v_gene: TRBV7-8; abundance: few; j_gene: TRBJ2-7
CDR3aa: CASSCAGGVGQYF; CDR3nt: TGTGCCAGCAGCTGCGCAGGGGGCGTGGGGCAGTACTTC; d_gene: NA; v_gene: TRBV12-1; abundance: NA; j_gene: TRBJ2-7
CDR3aa: CASSWMGQGEYEQYF; CDR3nt: TGTGCCAGCAGCTGGATGGGGCAGGGGGAATACGAGCAGTACTTC; d_gene: TRBD1; v_gene: TRBV5-4; abundance: NA; j_gene: TRBJ2-7
CDR3aa: CASTKGRADTQYF; CDR3nt: TGTGCCAGCACCAAGGGGAGGGCAGATACGCAGTATTTT; d_gene: TRBD2; v_gene: TRBV6-1; abundance: few; j_gene: TRBJ2-3
CDR3aa: CASSSGHGGMILEAFF; CDR3nt: TGCGCCAGCAGCTCGGGCCACGGGGGGATGATCCTCGAAGCTTTCTTT; d_gene: NA; v_gene: TRBV5-1; abundance: NA; j_gene: TRBJ1-1
CDR3aa: CASSPDRGISYEQYF; CDR3nt: TGCGCCAGCAGCCCGGACAGGGGAATTTCCTACGAGCAGTACTTC; d_gene: TRBD1; v_gene: TRBV4-3; abundance: NA; j_gene: TRBJ2-7
CDR3aa: CASSPGTGVIEKLFF; CDR3nt: TGTGCCAGCAGCCCCGGGACAGGGGTTATTGAAAAACTGTTTTTT; d_gene: TRBD1; v_gene: TRBV25-1; abundance: NA; j_gene: TRBJ1-4
CDR3aa: CASSQGGTSNQPQHF; CDR3nt: TGTGCCAGCAGCCAAGGGGGTACGAGCAATCAGCCCCAGCATTTT; d_gene: NA; v_gene: TRBV2; abundance: NA; j_gene: TRBJ1-5
CDR3aa: CASSVGPVGSNEQYF; CDR3nt: TGTGCCAGCAGCGTTGGACCCGTCGGGAGTAACGAGCAGTACTTC; d_gene: NA; v_gene: TRBV9; abundance: few; j_gene: TRBJ2-7
CDR3aa: CASSYSRTGGDTEAFF; CDR3nt: TGCGCCAGCAGCTATAGTCGGACAGGCGGGGACACTGAAGCTTTCTTT; d_gene: TRBD1; v_gene: TRBV4-3; abundance: few; j_gene: TRBJ1-1
CDR3aa: CASSLDWQGLGYTF; CDR3nt: TGTGCCAGCAGCTTAGATTGGCAGGGCCTCGGCTACACCTTC; d_gene: NA; v_gene: TRBV11-2; abundance: NA; j_gene: TRBJ1-2
CDR3aa: CASNRGQSWDYEQYF; CDR3nt: TGCGCCAGCAACCGAGGGCAGTCTTGGGACTACGAGCAGTACTTC; d_gene: NA; v_gene: TRBV5-1; abundance: few; j_gene: TRBJ2-7
CDR3aa: CASSTGTGGNYGYTF; CDR3nt: TGTGCCAGCAGTACGGGGACAGGGGGTAACTATGGCTACACCTTC; d_gene: TRBD1; v_gene: TRBV27; abundance: NA; j_gene: TRBJ1-2
CDR3aa: CASTGLAETDTQYF; CDR3nt: TGTGCCAGCACCGGACTAGCGGAAACAGATACGCAGTATTTT; d_gene: TRBD2; v_gene: TRBV7-2; abundance: few; j_gene: TRBJ2-3
CDR3aa: CATSRDRLAGSDEQFF; CDR3nt: TGTGCCACCAGCAGAGACCGACTAGCGGGGTCTGATGAGCAGTTCTTC; d_gene: TRBD2; v_gene: TRBV15; abundance: NA; j_gene: TRBJ2-1
CDR3aa: CSGNRGQETQYF; CDR3nt: TGCAGCGGCAACAGGGGCCAAGAGACCCAGTACTTC; d_gene: TRBD1; v_gene: TRBV29-1; abundance: few; j_gene: TRBJ2-5
CDR3aa: CATSRDGRESDEQYF; CDR3nt: TGTGCCACCAGCAGAGATGGTCGGGAAAGCGACGAGCAGTACTTC; d_gene: NA; v_gene: TRBV15; abundance: few; j_gene: TRBJ2-7
CDR3aa: CASSLVSSGELFF; CDR3nt: TGTGCCAGCAGCTTGGTATCGTCCGGGGAGCTGTTTTTT; d_gene: NA; v_gene: TRBV5-6; abundance: few; j_gene: TRBJ2-2
CDR3aa: CASSQGLGGIGNTIYF; CDR3nt: TGCGCCAGCAGCCAAGGACTCGGGGGGATTGGAAACACCATATATTTT; d_gene: NA; v_gene: TRBV4-3; abundance: NA; j_gene: TRBJ1-3
CDR3aa: CASSVGQGGEKLFF; CDR3nt: TGTGCCAGCAGCGTAGGGCAGGGGGGTGAAAAACTGTTTTTT; d_gene: TRBD1; v_gene: TRBV9; abundance: NA; j_gene: TRBJ1-4
CDR3aa: CASSVARLAGGTTDTQYF; CDR3nt: TGTGCCAGCAGCGTAGCGCGACTAGCGGGGGGGACCACAGATACGCAGTATTTT; d_gene: TRBD2; v_gene: TRBV9; abundance: few; j_gene: TRBJ2-3